These 26 T cell receptor beta chains share one sample of origin, sequenced in a study of cytomegalovirus exposure and HLA in healthy donors. The PCR contained 60 Vbeta and 13 Jbeta primers. Clones were read by immunoSEQ multiplex PCR, and TCRdb kept only the in-frame ones, dropping some. This table has approximately 220,000 clones, roughly 75% appearing once. Specimen: PBMCs. These receptors were taken from a woman younger than 45 in good health and CMV-seronegative.

The V call is TRBV4-1, the J call TRBJ1-1, with D tentatively TRBD1 (6 bases). V dropped 4 bases and J dropped 0 bases, with 12 bases sitting between them. The CDR3 has 15 residues. Germline V CDR1 and CDR2: MGHRA, YSYEKL. CDR3 in amino acids: CASSLGDIMNTEAFF. The CDR3 DNA sequence: TGCGCCAGCAGCCTCGGGGACATAATGAACACTGAAGCTTTCTTT.

This clone appeared a single time. The gene calls are TRBV9 and TRBJ2-3; weak D call: TRBD1 (5 bases). Germline CDR1 SGDLS, CDR2 YYNGEE. This CDR3 spans 14 amino acids. V shed 2 bases and J shed 4 bases, with 11 bases lying between them. The CDR3 nucleotides read TGTGCCAGCAGCGTCCAGTGGGGCCCAGATACGCAGTATTTT. Its protein is CASSVQWGPDTQYF.

The rearrangement links TRBV5-1 to TRBJ1-1; perhaps TRBD1 as D (5 bases). V lost 0 bases to trimming and J lost 5 bases, with 14 bases between them. The germline CDR1 and CDR2 sequences are SGHRS and YFSETQ. The CDR3 loop spans 15 amino acids. CDR3 region: CASSLGAQGWTEAFF. The CDR3 bases are TGCGCCAGCAGCTTGGGGGCTCAGGGCTGGACTGAAGCTTTCTTT.

This chain uses TRBV7-9 with TRBJ1-1; D is perhaps TRBD1 (6 bases). CDR1 is SEHNR and CDR2 is FQNEAQ in the germline V gene (reference sequence). Trimming removed 4 bases at V and 3 bases at J, with 12 bases between. The CDR3 is made up of 14 amino acids. As DNA, the CDR3 is TGTGCCAGCAGCTCTGAGACAGGATACACTGAAGCTTTCTTT. Protein product: CASSSETGYTEAFF.

The chain uses TRBV6-6 and TRBJ1-1; D possibly corresponds to TRBD1 (6 bases). Per the germline V gene, CDR1 is MNHNY and CDR2 is SVGAGI (reference sequence). The V and J ends lost 5 bases and 3 bases respectively, with 19 bases between them. The CDR3 contains 16 residues. CDR3 amino acids: CASSPGQRDGDTEAFF. The CDR3 DNA reads as TGTGCCAGCAGTCCCGGACAGCGGGATGGGGACACTGAAGCTTTCTTT.

The V gene is TRBV5-1, the J gene TRBJ2-7; perhaps TRBD2 as D (6 bases). CDR3 length: 15 amino acids. V lost 2 bases and J 2 bases, leaving 14 bases between the germline ends. Germline CDR1 and CDR2: SGHRS and YFSETQ. CDR3 nucleotides: TGCGCCAGCAGCTTTGAGGGAGGTACCGCCTACGAGCAGTACTTC. Its translation is CASSFEGGTAYEQYF.

The chain employs TRBV28 and TRBJ2-3; 12 nucleotides align to TRBD2. Germline V lookup: CDR1 MDHEN, CDR2 SYDVKM. Losses at the gene ends were 10 bases for V and 8 bases for J; bases not matched to a gene: 13. The CDR3 has 15 amino acids. This CDR3 reads CANRWELAGGSTQYF. DNA for the CDR3: TGTGCCAACAGATGGGAACTAGCGGGAGGATCTACGCAGTATTTT.

The gene calls are TRBV1 and TRBJ1-3. TRBV1 is a documented pseudogene. This CDR3 comprises 22 residues. CDR3 nucleotide sequence: TGCACCAGCAGCCTAAGGTGCAAGAACTCGGACTCTCAAGAGGGCGGTGGAAACACCATATATTTT. It is translated as CTSSLRCKNSDSQEGGGNTIYF.

The J gene is TRBJ2-1, the V gene TRBV4-1, with D uncertain. The CDR3 extends over 13 amino acids. The V end lost 1 base, the J end lost 10 bases, and 11 bases lay between the germline ends. Germline CDR1 is MGHRA and CDR2 is YSYEKL. CDR3 sequence (DNA): TGCGCCAGCAGCCAAGGAGCACTCTGGGAGCAGTTCTTC. Translating it yields CASSQGALWEQFF.

The chain combines TRBV18 with TRBJ2-7; D is possibly TRBD2 (5 bases). Germline CDR1 reads KGHSH; CDR2 reads LQKENI. V shed 2 bases and J shed 2 bases, with 7 bases lying between them. The CDR3 runs 13 residues. CDR3 in DNA: TGTGCCAGCTCACCAGCCGGGGCCTACGAGCAGTACTTC. Translated: CASSPAGAYEQYF. The full variable domain, completed using reference TRBV18 and TRBJ2-7, is NAGVMQNPRHLVRRRGQEARLRCSPMKGHSHVYWYRQLPEEGLKFMVYLQKENIIDESGMPKERFSAEFPKEGPSILRIQQVVRGDSAAYFCASSPAGAYEQYFGPGTRLTVT.

The chain has TRBV7-9 and TRBJ1-3; D unclear. CDR1 is SEHNR and CDR2 is FQNEAQ in the germline V gene (reference sequence). CDR3 length: 11 amino acids. Trimming left V 8 bases short and J 2 bases short, with 4 bases between. In nucleotides, the CDR3 is TGTGCCAGCGAGGCTGGAAACACCATATATTTT. Translation gives CASEAGNTIYF.

The rearrangement uses TRBV19 and TRBJ2-1; 11 positions match TRBD1. Trimming at V came to 5 bases and at J to 5 bases, leaving 8 bases not matched to a gene. This CDR3 contains 16 residues. CDR1 is LNHDA and CDR2 is SQIVND in the germline V gene (reference sequence). The CDR3: CASSPGGQGAHNEQFF. The CDR3 region has the DNA TGTGCCAGTAGTCCAGGCGGACAGGGGGCCCACAATGAGCAGTTCTTC.

J is TRBJ1-2 and V is TRBV5-4, with 7 bases fitting TRBD1. J was trimmed by 5 bases and V by 4 bases; bases with no gene match: 11. The CDR3 contains 15 residues. CDR1 and CDR2 (germline): SGHNT, YYREEE (reference sequence). The CDR3 protein is CASSTGTARPYGYTF. The CDR3 region has the DNA TGTGCCAGCAGCACAGGGACAGCCCGCCCTTATGGCTACACCTTC.

This clone was observed a few times. J is TRBJ1-2 and V is TRBV30, with D possibly TRBD1 on 6 matching bases. This CDR3 contains 15 residues. Trimming took off 5 bases at V and 5 bases at J, with 21 bases between the two ends. Germline V lookup: CDR1 GTSNPN, CDR2 SVGIG (reference sequence). The CDR3 region is CAWGKPGVLRYGYTF. Written as DNA, the CDR3 is TGTGCCTGGGGAAAACCAGGGGTCCTCCGGTATGGCTACACCTTC.

V is TRBV5-1 and J is TRBJ2-2; perhaps TRBD2 as D (7 bases). V was shortened by 0 bases and J by 5 bases, with 11 bases between the two germline ends. CDR3 length: 15 residues. The germline gives CDR1 SGHRS, CDR2 YFSETQ. As DNA, the CDR3 is TGCGCCAGCAGCTTGGGCGGGGGCACAACCGGGGAGCTGTTTTTT. This sequence encodes CASSLGGGTTGELFF.

The CDR3 nucleotides read TGTGCCAGCAGCCAGGGACAGGGAACAACTAACTATGGCTACACCTTC. This gives the protein CASSQGQGTTNYGYTF. The chain joins TRBV4-2 to TRBJ1-2; 9 bases are a match to TRBD1. This CDR3 has 16 amino acids. The trim removed 3 bases at V and 0 bases at J, leaving 5 bases unmatched. Germline CDR1 is LGHNA and CDR2 is YNFKEQ.

The rearrangement links TRBV4-1 to TRBJ2-7, with 7 positions matching TRBD1. Germline assignment: CDR1 MGHRA and CDR2 YSYEKL. The CDR3 has 14 amino acids. Trimming removed 3 bases from V and 3 bases from J; junction bases left unmatched: 5. The CDR3 DNA is TGCGCCAGCAGCCACCCGACAGGGAACTACGAGCAGTACTTC. This gives the protein CASSHPTGNYEQYF.

In this sample, this clone turned up a few times. The chain has TRBV6-5 and TRBJ2-2; perhaps TRBD1 as D (6 bases). Germline lookup yields CDR1 MNHEY and CDR2 SVGAGI. V lost 5 bases and J lost 4, with 11 bases in between. The length of the CDR3 is 14 residues. The DNA for the CDR3 is TGTGCCAGCAGTACCCCAGGGGCCACCGGGGAGCTGTTTTTT. Its translation: CASSTPGATGELFF.

In its sample, this clone was seen once. The rearrangement joins TRBV4-1 to TRBJ2-5, with D possibly matching TRBD2 (5 bases). With the DNA end fitting TRBJ2-7 better, the J assignment may be wrong. Germline-derived CDR1 and CDR2 are MGHRA and YSYEKL. The CDR3 is made up of 15 amino acids. Here the CDR3 DNA reads TGCGCCAGCAGCCAAGATAGCGACACATCCTACGAGCAGTACTTC. It specifies CASSQDSDTSYEQYF.

CDR3 residues: CAWSVLGAGVDEQFF. Here the CDR3 DNA reads TGTGCCTGGAGTGTACTAGGGGCAGGGGTCGATGAGCAGTTCTTC. The chain links TRBV30 to TRBJ2-1, with D perhaps TRBD1 (6 bases). Germline V gives CDR1 GTSNPN, CDR2 SVGIG (reference sequence). Trimming pared 0 bases from V and 8 bases from J, leaving 17 bases between. The CDR3 runs 15 residues.

The rearrangement joins TRBV6-5 to TRBJ2-3; 9 bases match TRBD1. This CDR3 contains 14 residues. Germline CDR1 reads MNHEY; CDR2 reads SVGAGI. V shed 6 bases and J 3 bases; nucleotides not matched to a gene: 4. The CDR3 spells CASSTGGGTDTQYF. The CDR3 DNA follows: TGTGCCAGCAGCACAGGGGGCGGAACAGATACGCAGTATTTT.

The chain is built from TRBV6-6 and TRBJ1-1; D not certain. Germline lookup yields CDR1 MNHNY and CDR2 SVGAGI (reference sequence). This CDR3 comprises 13 residues. V shed 6 bases and J shed 0 bases, with 8 bases lying between them. CDR3 DNA: TGTGCCAGCAGCCTTCTTATGAACACTGAAGCTTTCTTT. It codes for CASSLLMNTEAFF.

This chain connects TRBV11-3 to TRBJ2-5; 13 bases line up with TRBD2. With V trimmed by 7 bases and J by 4 bases, 18 bases remained unmatched. Germline V gene data show CDR1 as SGHNT and CDR2 as YENEEA. The CDR3 runs to 19 residues. CDR3 nucleotide sequence: TGTGCCAGCAACCCGAACTTACTAGCGGGAGGGGCGGGGGGAGAGACCCAGTACTTC. This codes for CASNPNLLAGGAGGETQYF.

The rearrangement uses TRBV19 and TRBJ2-3, with 9 bases lining up with TRBD2. The junction had 9 bases not matched to a gene; V was cut back by 2 bases and J by 9 bases. The CDR3 has 15 residues. CDR1 LNHDA and CDR2 SQIVND come from the germline V gene (reference sequence). CDR3 in amino acids: CASSITPVLAGTQYF. The CDR3 bases are TGTGCCAGTAGTATAACCCCCGTCCTAGCGGGGACGCAGTATTTT.

Only a few counts were recorded for this clone. The chain joins TRBV14 to TRBJ2-5; a weak D match, TRBD1 (6 bases). Per the germline V gene, CDR1 is SGHDN and CDR2 is FVKESK. V was cut by 4 bases and J by 5 bases, with 20 bases left in between. This CDR3 comprises 16 residues. The CDR3 DNA is TGTGCCAGCAGCCCCTCGACAGGAGGTGTTTCTGAGACCCAGTACTTC. As protein: CASSPSTGGVSETQYF.

The chain couples TRBV12-5 to TRBJ1-1, with unresolved D. V lost 7 bases and J 4 bases, leaving 13 bases between the germline ends. The CDR3 has 13 amino acids. Germline lookup yields CDR1 LGHNT and CDR2 FRNRAP. CDR3 DNA: TGTGCTAGTGCCTATAGAAAGAGCACTGAAGCTTTCTTT. This gives the protein CASAYRKSTEAFF.